These 2 T cell receptor beta chains were sequenced from one sample in a study of T cells in narcolepsy (dated 2018 in TCRdb). The library was prepared using the immunoSEQ multiplex PCR assay. Not all clones reach the TCRdb copy of this immuneACCESS table, which keeps in-frame sequences only. Checked studies attribute under half of the gap to unresolved V genes and leave the rest unexplained. The table for this sample lists around 24,000 clones; about four fifths of them were counted only once. The ten largest clonotypes hold around 1% of the sample. Sequencing was done on a sample of memory (CD45RA-) CD4+ T cells from blood. What this sample's cell subset or site label stands for: memory T cells sorted ex vivo from peripheral blood. The receptors here all came from a human donor in good health.

CDR3 bases: TGTGCCAGCAGCTTAGCGGGAGGGGCAGGATCCTCTGGAAACACCATATATTTT. Protein: CASSLAGGAGSSGNTIYF. The rearrangement uses TRBV7-9 and TRBJ1-3; a possible D gene is TRBD1 (5 bases). Germline CDR1 SEHNR, CDR2 FQNEAQ (reference sequence). The CDR3 is 18 residues long. V lost 0 bases to trimming and J lost 0 bases, with 15 bases between them.

The rearrangement joins TRBV19 to TRBJ2-5; 7 bases are a match to TRBD2. Germline loops: CDR1 LNHDA, CDR2 SQIVND (reference sequence). The CDR3 totals 11 residues. The V and J ends lost 8 bases and 10 bases, in that order; junction bases with no gene match: 7. CDR3 DNA sequence: TGTGCCAGTGGACCTGGGACTATCCAGTACTTC. It encodes CASGPGTIQYF.